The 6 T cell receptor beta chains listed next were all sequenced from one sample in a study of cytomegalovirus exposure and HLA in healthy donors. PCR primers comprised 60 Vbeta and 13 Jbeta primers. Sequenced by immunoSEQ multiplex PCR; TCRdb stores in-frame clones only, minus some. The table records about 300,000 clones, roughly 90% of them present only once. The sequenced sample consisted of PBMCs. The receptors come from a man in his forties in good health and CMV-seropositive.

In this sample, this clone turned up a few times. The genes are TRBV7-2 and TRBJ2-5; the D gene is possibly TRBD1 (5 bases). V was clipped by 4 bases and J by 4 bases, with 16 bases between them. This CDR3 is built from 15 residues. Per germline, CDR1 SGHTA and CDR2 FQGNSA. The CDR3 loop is CASSSLDHRGETQYF. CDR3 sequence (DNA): TGTGCCAGCAGCTCCCTAGACCATAGGGGAGAGACCCAGTACTTC.

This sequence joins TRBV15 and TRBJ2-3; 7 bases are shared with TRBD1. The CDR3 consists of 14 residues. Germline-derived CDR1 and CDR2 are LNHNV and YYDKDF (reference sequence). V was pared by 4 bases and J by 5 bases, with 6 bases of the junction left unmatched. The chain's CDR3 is CATSTRQGLDTQYF. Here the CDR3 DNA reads TGTGCCACCAGCACTCGACAGGGTTTAGATACGCAGTATTTT.

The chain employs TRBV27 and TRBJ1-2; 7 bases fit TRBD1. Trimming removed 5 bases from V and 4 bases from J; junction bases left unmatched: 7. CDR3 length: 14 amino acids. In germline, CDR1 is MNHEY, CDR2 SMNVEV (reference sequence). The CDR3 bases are TGTGCCAGCAGTCCCGAGGGACAGCTCTATGGCTACACCTTC. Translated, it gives CASSPEGQLYGYTF.

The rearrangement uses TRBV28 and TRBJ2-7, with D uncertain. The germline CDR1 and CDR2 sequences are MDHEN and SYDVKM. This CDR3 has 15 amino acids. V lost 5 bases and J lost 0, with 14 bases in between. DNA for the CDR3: TGTGCCAGCAGTCCTCGGGTCTCGGGCTCCTACGAGCAGTACTTC. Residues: CASSPRVSGSYEQYF.

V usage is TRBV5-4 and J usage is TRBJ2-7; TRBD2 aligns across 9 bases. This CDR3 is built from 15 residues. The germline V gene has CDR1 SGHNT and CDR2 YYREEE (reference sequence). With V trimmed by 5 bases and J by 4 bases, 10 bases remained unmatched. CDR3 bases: TGTGCCAGCAGTAGTCCGGGACTAGCTGTTTACGAGCAGTACTTC. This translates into CASSSPGLAVYEQYF. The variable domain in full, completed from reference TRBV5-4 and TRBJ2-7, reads ETGVTQSPTHLIKTRGQQVTLRCSSQSGHNTVSWYQQALGQGPQFIFQYYREEENGRGNFPPRFSGLQFPNYSSELNVNALELDDSALYLCASSSPGLAVYEQYFGPGTRLTVT.

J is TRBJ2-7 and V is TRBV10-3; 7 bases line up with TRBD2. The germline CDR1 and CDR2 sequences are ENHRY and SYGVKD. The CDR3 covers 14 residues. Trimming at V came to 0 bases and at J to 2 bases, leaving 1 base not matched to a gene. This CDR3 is CAISESGTTYEQYF. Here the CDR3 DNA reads TGTGCCATCAGTGAGTCTGGGACTACCTACGAGCAGTACTTC.